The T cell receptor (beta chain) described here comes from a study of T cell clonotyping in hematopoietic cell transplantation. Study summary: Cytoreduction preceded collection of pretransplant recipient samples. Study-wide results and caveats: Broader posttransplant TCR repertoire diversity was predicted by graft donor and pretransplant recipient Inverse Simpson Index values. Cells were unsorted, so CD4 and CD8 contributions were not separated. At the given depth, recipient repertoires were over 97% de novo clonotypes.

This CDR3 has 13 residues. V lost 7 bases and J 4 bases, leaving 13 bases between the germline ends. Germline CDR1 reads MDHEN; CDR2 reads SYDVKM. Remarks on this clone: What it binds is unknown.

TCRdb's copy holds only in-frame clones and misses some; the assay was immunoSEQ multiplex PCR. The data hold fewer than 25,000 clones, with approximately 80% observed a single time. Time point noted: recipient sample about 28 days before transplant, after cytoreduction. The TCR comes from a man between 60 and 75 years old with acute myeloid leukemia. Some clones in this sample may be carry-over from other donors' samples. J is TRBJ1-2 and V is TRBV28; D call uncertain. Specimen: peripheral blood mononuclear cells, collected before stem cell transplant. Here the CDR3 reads CASTPGLAYGYTF. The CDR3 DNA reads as TGTGCCAGCACCCCCGGACTGGCCTATGGCTACACCTTC.